One and the same sample provided the 16 T cell receptor beta chains below, sequenced in a study of T-cell memory formation after mild COVID-19. TCRdb called the 5' RACE reads again in MiXCR, with one record for every CDR3 protein. The data contain 190,000 or so distinct CDR3 sequences, roughly 30% of them seen just once; the ten biggest clones take up about 10%. Sequencing was performed on PBMCs or a T cell subset sorted from them (not recorded which). The receptors were gathered from an adult woman who had mild COVID-19 (a few samples of this study predate the infection). Cell type and time point are not known.

The chain employs TRBV6-2 or TRBV6-3 and TRBJ1-1, with 8 bases aligning to TRBD1. The CDR3 sequence is 18 residues long. Germline assignment: CDR1 MNHEY and CDR2 SVGEGT. V dropped 6 bases and J dropped 4; count of bases not matched to a gene: 19. CDR3 DNA sequence: TGTGCCAGCAGCCCTACCCCTCGGACAGGGAGGTGGAGCACTGAAGCTTTCTTT. It is translated as CASSPTPRTGRWSTEAFF.

This clonotype was observed a few times. The chain joins TRBV30 to TRBJ1-1; 8 positions agree with TRBD1. CDR3 length equals 14 residues. Germline V gives CDR1 GTSNPN, CDR2 SVGIG (reference sequence). The trim removed 6 bases at V and 2 bases at J, leaving 8 bases unmatched. The CDR3 sequence is CACNIDRGNTEAFF. The CDR3, as DNA: TGTGCCTGCAATATCGACAGGGGCAACACTGAAGCTTTCTTT.

The chain has TRBV5-1 and TRBJ2-7, with 12 bases lining up with TRBD1. Losses at the gene ends were 0 bases for V and 9 bases for J; bases not matched to a gene: 10. The germline gives CDR1 SGHRS, CDR2 YFSETQ. The CDR3 loop spans 16 amino acids. In DNA, the CDR3 is TGCGCCAGCAGCTTGGTTTCCGGGACAGGGGGCGCGGGGCAGTACTTC. Protein sequence: CASSLVSGTGGAGQYF.

The rearrangement joins TRBV25-1 to TRBJ2-1; D is perhaps TRBD2 (5 bases). Germline V gene lookup returns CDR1 MGHDK and CDR2 SYGVNS. The CDR3 has 12 amino acids. Trimming took 8 bases from V and 11 from J, leaving 16 bases between them. The CDR3 here is CASGVAMAKQFF. The DNA for the CDR3 is TGTGCCAGCGGAGTAGCGATGGCGAAGCAGTTCTTC.

CDR3 sequence: CASSFIGGRSGANVLTF. CDR3 nucleotides: TGTGCCAGCAGCTTTATAGGCGGGAGAAGTGGGGCCAACGTCCTGACTTTC. The rearrangement uses TRBV7-2 and TRBJ2-6; 7 positions agree with TRBD2. Unmatched junction bases numbered 8, after V lost 3 bases and J lost 3 bases. Looked up from germline, CDR1 is SGHTA and CDR2 is FQGNSA. The CDR3 is 17 amino acids.

J is TRBJ2-3 and V is TRBV6-5; D unclear. Germline CDR1 MNHEY, CDR2 SVGAGI. The CDR3 runs to 15 residues. Trimming took 0 bases from V and 2 from J, leaving 9 bases between them. The CDR3 sequence: CASSYSNRPTDTQYF. Here the CDR3 DNA reads TGTGCCAGCAGTTACTCGAATCGGCCCACAGATACGCAGTATTTT.

This clonotype turned up a few times. The gene calls are TRBV4-3 and TRBJ2-6; D unclear. The ends were cut back, 1 base at V and 5 bases at J, with 6 bases in the middle. This CDR3 has 14 amino acids. The germline V gene has CDR1 LGHNA and CDR2 YSLEER. For the CDR3, the DNA is TGCGCCAGCAGCCAAGGGACCTGGGCCAACGTCCTGACTTTC. Its protein is CASSQGTWANVLTF.

This clonotype has a handful of counts. The V gene is TRBV7-3, the J gene TRBJ2-5, with D hard to call. V was clipped by 2 bases and J by 2 bases, with 9 bases between them. Germline loops: CDR1 SGHTA, CDR2 FQGTGA. The CDR3 runs 14 residues. The CDR3 reads CASSLYPGQETQYF. In nucleotides, the CDR3 is TGTGCCAGCAGCTTATACCCCGGTCAAGAGACCCAGTACTTC.

This clonotype was counted a few times. This chain uses TRBV27 with TRBJ2-7; D may match TRBD1 or TRBD2 (6 bases each). Trimming removed 4 bases from V and 5 bases from J, with 21 bases in between. Looked up from germline, CDR1 is MNHEY and CDR2 is SMNVEV (reference sequence). The CDR3 is 16 residues long. This CDR3 is CASSSILWGAPHEQYF. DNA of the CDR3: TGTGCCAGCAGTTCCATCCTATGGGGGGCGCCCCACGAGCAGTACTTC.

The rearrangement links TRBV9 to TRBJ2-7; no firm D call. The CDR3 is 13 residues long. The V gene lost 7 bases and the J gene lost 4 bases, with 15 bases spanning the gap. Germline V CDR1 and CDR2: SGDLS, YYNGEE. In nucleotides, the CDR3 is TGTGCCAGCGGCAAGGAGTCCCGTTACGAGCAGTACTTC. It is translated as CASGKESRYEQYF.

CDR3 amino acids: CAWSVLEYNEQFF. CDR3 DNA: TGTGCCTGGAGTGTACTTGAGTACAATGAGCAGTTCTTC. The chain combines TRBV30 with TRBJ2-1, with unresolved D. V was trimmed by 0 bases and J by 4 bases, leaving 7 bases between them. This CDR3 spans 13 amino acids. CDR1 and CDR2 from the germline V gene are GTSNPN and SVGIG (reference sequence).

This chain connects TRBV20-1 to TRBJ2-5, with TRBD1 matching 7 bases. The germline gives CDR1 DFQATT, CDR2 SNEGSKA (reference sequence). The CDR3 loop spans 13 amino acids. V lost 4 bases to trimming and J lost 4 bases; unmatched junction nucleotides: 6. DNA of the CDR3: TGCAGTGCTACAAGGACAGGACGAGAGACCCAGTACTTC. Its translation: CSATRTGRETQYF.

This chain joins TRBV5-4 and TRBJ2-5; tentative D call: TRBD1 (8 bases). V was shortened by 4 bases and J by 5 bases, with 21 bases between the two germline ends. The CDR3 is 16 amino acids. Germline V lookup: CDR1 SGHNT, CDR2 YYREEE (reference sequence). In nucleotides, the CDR3 is TGTGCCAGCAGCCCTGGGACCGACAGGGGAGGGGAGACCCAGTACTTC. It yields the protein CASSPGTDRGGETQYF. Complete variable domain (other parts from reference TRBV5-4 and TRBJ2-5): ETGVTQSPTHLIKTRGQQVTLRCSSQSGHNTVSWYQQALGQGPQFIFQYYREEENGRGNFPPRFSGLQFPNYSSELNVNALELDDSALYLCASSPGTDRGGETQYFGPGTRLLVL.

The chain joins TRBV5-1 to TRBJ2-5; D is ambiguous. CDR1 is SGHRS and CDR2 is YFSETQ in the germline V gene. V gave up 4 bases and J gave up 1 base, with 11 bases separating them. CDR3 length: 14 residues. CDR3 amino acids: CASSPAALQETQYF. The CDR3 DNA sequence: TGCGCCAGCAGCCCGGCGGCACTCCAAGAGACCCAGTACTTC.

This clonotype was found a few times. The J gene is TRBJ1-5, the V gene TRBV12-3 or TRBV12-4, with TRBD1 matching 9 bases. This CDR3 contains 14 residues. J was trimmed by 7 bases and V by 3 bases; bases with no gene match: 4. Here the CDR3 reads CASSLDRGGQPQHF. The CDR3 DNA reads TGTGCCAGCAGTTTGGACAGGGGAGGCCAGCCCCAGCATTTT.

CDR3 coding DNA: TGTGCCAGCAGGGACTCAGGGGGCCGCACAGATACGCAGTATTTT. Its protein is CASRDSGGRTDTQYF. This rearrangement joins TRBV25-1 to TRBJ2-3; TRBD1 matches at 8 bases. Germline V gives CDR1 MGHDK, CDR2 SYGVNS. CDR3 length: 15 residues. With V trimmed by 6 bases and J by 1 base, 6 bases remained unmatched.